These T cell receptor beta chains were read from a single sample in a study of blood T cell repertoires in COVID-19. The protocol was immunoSEQ multiplex PCR, while the TCRdb copy is restricted to in-frame clones and leaves out a portion. Seen here are some 200,000 clones, 87% observed once, and the top ten hold more than 2%. The sample comprised PBMCs or T cells enriched from blood (not recorded which). The origin of the receptors is a woman under 40 who had recovered from COVID-19. Each CDR3 is given with its conserved first and last residue. Fields, in order: V gene, clone size, D gene, J gene, CDR3 protein, CDR3 DNA. The D gene is left open where the match is weak. A clone size is listed for some rows: how often the clone was seen (once, few, many), or a class if it is expanded.

V: TRBV18
size: once
D: TRBD1
J: TRBJ1-4
CDR3: CASSVPGQGTNEKLFF
DNA: TGTGCCAGCTCCGTCCCGGGACAGGGAACTAATGAAAAACTGTTTTTT

V: TRBV3-1/TRBV3-2
size: NA
D: NA
J: TRBJ2-7
CDR3: CASSPRGTYEQYF
DNA: TGTGCCAGCAGCCCACGGGGGACCTACGAGCAGTACTTC

V: TRBV29-1
size: NA
D: NA
J: TRBJ2-2
CDR3: CSVGTLNTGELFF
DNA: TGCAGCGTTGGGACACTAAACACCGGGGAGCTGTTTTTT

V: TRBV6-6
size: NA
D: TRBD1
J: TRBJ1-4
CDR3: CASSYGTGGVNEKLFF
DNA: TGTGCCAGCAGCTATGGGACAGGGGGTGTTAATGAAAAACTGTTTTTT

V: TRBV2
size: NA
D: NA
J: TRBJ1-2
CDR3: CASSEGLNYGYTF
DNA: TGTGCCAGCAGTGAAGGACTTAACTATGGCTACACCTTC

V: TRBV5-1
size: few
D: TRBD1
J: TRBJ1-6
CDR3: CASSLRDSGSYNSPLHF
DNA: TGCGCCAGCAGCTTGAGGGACAGCGGCTCCTATAATTCACCCCTCCACTTT

V: TRBV19
size: NA
D: TRBD1
J: TRBJ1-5
CDR3: CASTRPGTGGISNQPQHF
DNA: TGTGCCAGTACACGTCCGGGGACAGGAGGTATAAGCAATCAGCCCCAGCATTTT

V: TRBV7-9
size: NA
D: NA
J: TRBJ1-1
CDR3: CASRKQPNTEAFF
DNA: TGTGCCAGCAGAAAACAGCCTAACACTGAAGCTTTCTTT

V: TRBV18
size: NA
D: NA
J: TRBJ1-2
CDR3: CASSPTENYGYTF
DNA: TGTGCCAGCTCACCTACAGAGAACTATGGCTACACCTTC

V: TRBV2
size: NA
D: TRBD1
J: TRBJ1-5
CDR3: CASSRRGPENQPQHF
DNA: TGTGCCAGCAGTCGGAGGGGGCCCGAAAATCAGCCCCAGCATTTT

V: TRBV28
size: NA
D: NA
J: TRBJ1-2
CDR3: CASSWGQVYGYTF
DNA: TGTGCCAGCAGTTGGGGCCAAGTCTATGGCTACACCTTC

V: TRBV29-1
size: NA
D: NA
J: TRBJ1-2
CDR3: CSVPLTENYGYTF
DNA: TGCAGCGTTCCTCTGACAGAAAACTATGGCTACACCTTC